The 8 T cell receptor beta chains reported below all come from one sample, sequenced in a study of synovial regulatory T cells in juvenile arthritis. Libraries were prepared by immunoSEQ multiplex PCR; TCRdb keeps only in-frame clonotypes and omits some of them. In all, the sample yields 7,500 to 10,000 clones. Material: Treg cells from blood. Subset noted: remaining (HLA-DR-negative) circulating blood Treg cells. The receptors were sampled from a donor between 2 and 29 years old with juvenile idiopathic arthritis.

This sequence joins TRBV6-1 and TRBJ2-3; TCRdb lists TRBD2, though no DNA is available to test this call. Germline assignment: CDR1 MNHNS and CDR2 SASEGT. The CDR3 has 14 residues. DNA is not on record. CDR3 region: CASSSGRPTDTQYF.

This sequence joins TRBV7-2 and TRBJ2-2; TCRdb's D call of TRBD1 is untestable without DNA. CDR1 and CDR2 from the germline V gene are SGHTA and FQGNSA. The CDR3 is 14 amino acids. A DNA sequence was not provided. CDR3 sequence reads: CASIPTGATGELFF. Complete variable domain (other parts from reference TRBV7-2 and TRBJ2-2): GAGVSQSPSNKVTEKGKDVELRCDPISGHTALYWYRQSLGQGLEFLIYFQGNSAPDKSGLPSDRFSAERTGGSVSTLTIQRTQQEDSAVYLCASIPTGATGELFFGEGSRLTVL.

The chain joins TRBV14 to TRBJ1-2; there is no DNA to check the TCRdb D call of TRBD1. The CDR3 loop spans 16 amino acids. No DNA was logged. Per germline, CDR1 SGHDN and CDR2 FVKESK. The CDR3 here is CASSQYSDRVLFGYTF.

This sequence joins TRBV28 and TRBJ2-7; with no DNA, the TCRdb D assignment of TRBD2 cannot be verified. The CDR3 is 13 amino acids. The nucleotide record is missing. In germline, CDR1 is MDHEN, CDR2 SYDVKM. The CDR3 spells CASSGLAGYEQYF.

The genes are TRBV2 and TRBJ2-7; lacking DNA, the TRBD2 call made by TCRdb goes unchecked. CDR1 and CDR2 (germline): SNHLY, FYNNEI. CDR3 length: 13 residues. Only the protein is on record. The CDR3 is CASSETSRYEQYF. The entire variable domain, with the rest obtained from reference TRBV2 and TRBJ2-7, is as follows: EPEVTQTPSHQVTQMGQEVILRCVPISNHLYFYWYRQILGQKVEFLVSFYNNEISEKSEIFDDQFSVERPDGSNFTLKIRSTKLEDSAMYFCASSETSRYEQYFGPGTRLTVT.

The rearrangement joins TRBV28 to TRBJ1-5. The germline V gene encodes CDR1 MDHEN and CDR2 SYDVKM. The CDR3 consists of 14 residues. No DNA was logged. The chain's CDR3 is CASSLDPVEQPQHF.

This clone counts as medium-sized by frequency. The chain carries TRBV18 and TRBJ2-2; the D call of TRBD2 rests on TCRdb alone, since no DNA is present to check it. This CDR3 is 15 amino acids long. The DNA is not on file. Germline lookup yields CDR1 KGHSH and CDR2 LQKENI. CDR3 loop: CASSPSGGPTGELFF.

The chain uses TRBV10-3 and TRBJ1-2; checking the TCRdb D call of TRBD1 is not possible without DNA. The CDR3 loop spans 13 amino acids. No DNA sequence was recorded. Germline CDR1 is ENHRY and CDR2 is SYGVKD. The CDR3 region is CAISGQGDSGYTF.